These 9 T cell receptor beta chains were sequenced from one sample in a study of patients and donors after allogeneic stem cell transplantation (TCRdb year 2020). Library prep was done by RT-PCR. The instrument was a NextSeq 550. TCRdb handled the public reads itself, with Q25 trimming in fastp and clone calling in MiXCR, and kept productive beta chains. Rows matching on CDR3 protein sequence are summarized as one entry with the most common DNA and genes. Counted in this sample were about 110,000 distinct CDR3 sequences; 35% of them appeared once. The ten largest make up around 30% of the sample. The sequencing sample was made of blood, either unsorted or a sorted T cell fraction (not recorded which). These receptors were obtained from a human donor who was either an allogeneic HSCT recipient or a stem cell or donor lymphocyte infusion donor (not recorded which). It is not recorded whose cells these are; they may come from a transplant donor.

CDR3 residues: CASSYLTNTGELFF. CDR3 DNA: TGTGCCAGCAGTTATTTGACCAACACCGGGGAGCTGTTTTTT. The chain has TRBV6-2 or TRBV6-3 and TRBJ2-2; the D is unclear. V was shortened by 3 bases and J by 2 bases, with 7 bases between the two germline ends. CDR1 is MNHEY, CDR2 SVGEGT, per germline. The CDR3 consists of 14 residues.

This clonotype has only a few counts. The chain has TRBV27 and TRBJ1-6; D remains ambiguous. Germline V gene data show CDR1 as MNHEY and CDR2 as SMNVEV (reference sequence). This CDR3 is 16 amino acids long. V gave up 0 bases and J gave up 0 bases, with 6 bases separating them. The CDR3 here is CASSLSPRSYNSPLHF. CDR3 nucleotides: TGTGCCAGCAGTTTATCGCCTCGCTCCTATAATTCACCCCTCCACTTT.

This clonotype was picked up a small number of times. J is TRBJ1-1 and V is TRBV6-2 or TRBV6-3; TRBD1 matches at 7 bases. The trim removed 6 bases at V and 3 bases at J, leaving 4 bases unmatched. CDR1 MNHEY and CDR2 SVGEGT come from the germline V gene. CDR3 length: 13 residues. CDR3 DNA sequence: TGTGCCAGCAGACTACAGGGGTACACTGAAGCTTTCTTT. Protein sequence: CASRLQGYTEAFF.

A few counts support this clonotype. CDR3 coding DNA: TGTGCCAGCAGCTTAGTGGGTCGCGGGAGGGCCAGGAATGAGCAGTTCTTC. It encodes CASSLVGRGRARNEQFF. J is TRBJ2-1 and V is TRBV11-2; TRBD2 matches at 9 bases. Trimming removed 1 base from V and 7 bases from J; junction bases left unmatched: 11. The CDR3 is 17 residues long. Germline assignment: CDR1 SGHAT and CDR2 FQNNGV.

This clonotype was found many times. This chain connects TRBV4-3 to TRBJ1-1, with D possibly matching TRBD1 (5 bases). V was pared by 5 bases and J by 0 bases, with 13 bases between. Germline CDR1 and CDR2: LGHNA and YSLEER. This CDR3 comprises 15 residues. CDR3 region: CASSKQAPMNTEAFF. In DNA form, the CDR3 reads TGCGCCAGCAGCAAACAGGCTCCAATGAACACTGAAGCTTTCTTT.

The V gene is TRBV7-3, the J gene TRBJ2-4, with D perhaps given as TRBD1 or TRBD2 (5 bases each). The CDR3 extends over 15 amino acids. Germline CDR1 SGHTA, CDR2 FQGTGA. The ends were cut back, 0 bases at V and 6 bases at J, with 12 bases in the middle. CDR3 region: CASSLTGTAGNIQYF. The CDR3 DNA is TGTGCCAGCAGCTTAACTGGGACCGCCGGAAACATTCAGTACTTC.

DNA for the CDR3: TGCAGCGGGGGGACAGGGTCCTATGGCTACACCTTC. Translated, it gives CSGGTGSYGYTF. The rearrangement uses TRBV29-1 and TRBJ1-2; 9 nucleotides match TRBD1. V lost 7 bases, J lost 4 bases, and 4 bases stayed unmatched. The CDR3 is made up of 12 amino acids. Looked up from germline, CDR1 is SQVTM and CDR2 is ANQGSEA.

The chain has TRBV5-6 and TRBJ2-3; D gene unclear. The CDR3 is made up of 11 amino acids. Per germline, CDR1 SGHDT and CDR2 YYEEEE. The CDR3 loop reads CADSRADTQYF. As DNA, the CDR3 is TGTGCTGACTCCCGGGCAGATACGCAGTATTTT.

This clonotype was detected only a few times. The chain has TRBV7-2 and TRBJ2-1; 9 nucleotides agree with TRBD1. Germline loops: CDR1 SGHTA, CDR2 FQGNSA. V dropped 1 base and J dropped 10; count of bases not matched to a gene: 8. This CDR3 has 15 amino acids. The CDR3 sequence: CASSLVGGQGREQFF. CDR3 sequence (DNA): TGTGCCAGCAGCTTAGTAGGGGGACAGGGACGAGAGCAGTTCTTC.